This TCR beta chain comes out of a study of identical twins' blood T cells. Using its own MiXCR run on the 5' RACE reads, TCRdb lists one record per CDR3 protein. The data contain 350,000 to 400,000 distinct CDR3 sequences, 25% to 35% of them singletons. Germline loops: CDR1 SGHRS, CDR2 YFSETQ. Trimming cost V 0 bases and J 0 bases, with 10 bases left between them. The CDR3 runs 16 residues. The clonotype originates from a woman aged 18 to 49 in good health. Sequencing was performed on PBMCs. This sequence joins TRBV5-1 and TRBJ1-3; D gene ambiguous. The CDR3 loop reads CASSLDGRSSGNTIYF. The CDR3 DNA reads TGCGCCAGCAGCTTGGACGGACGGAGCTCTGGAAACACCATATATTTT.